The 26 T cell receptor beta chains in this list originate from one sample, sequenced in a study of blood T cell repertoires in COVID-19 (dated by TCRdb to 2019 to 2021). The method behind the library was the immunoSEQ multiplex PCR assay. This is the immuneACCESS table as TCRdb keeps it, with only in-frame sequences that have V and J called. A part of the clones is gone; compared with another copy, unresolved V genes explain less than half, and the rest is unexplained. This sample gives roughly 29,000 clones in total; 90% to 95% of them show up just once. 0.65% to 0.95% of the sample belongs to the ten largest clones. Source material: peripheral blood. The source is a woman in her sixties or seventies with COVID-19, enrolled during active disease.

The rearrangement joins TRBV25-1 to TRBJ2-5, with 9 positions matching TRBD2. The CDR3 is 16 amino acids. Germline lookup yields CDR1 MGHDK and CDR2 SYGVNS. The V gene end was trimmed by 6 bases and the J gene end by 0 bases; junction bases not matched to a gene: 8. The CDR3 loop is CASRETSGSDQETQYF. The CDR3 nucleotides read TGTGCCAGCAGGGAGACTAGCGGATCGGACCAAGAGACCCAGTACTTC. The full variable domain, in which reference TRBV25-1 and TRBJ2-5 provide the parts outside the CDR3, is EADIYQTPRYLVIGTGKKITLECSQTMGHDKMYWYQQDPGMELHLIHYSYGVNSTEKGDLSSESTVSRIRTEHFPLTLESARPSHTSQYLCASRETSGSDQETQYFGPGTRLLVL.

This chain links TRBV18 with TRBJ1-2; D might be TRBD1 (6 bases). The germline CDR1 and CDR2 sequences are KGHSH and LQKENI. Trimming cost V 0 bases and J 0 bases, with 11 bases left between them. CDR3 length: 16 amino acids. The DNA of the CDR3 is TGTGCCAGCTCACCACCCGACAGGCTCGCTAACTATGGCTACACCTTC. Its protein product is CASSPPDRLANYGYTF. The entire variable domain, with the rest obtained from reference TRBV18 and TRBJ1-2, is as follows: NAGVMQNPRHLVRRRGQEARLRCSPMKGHSHVYWYRQLPEEGLKFMVYLQKENIIDESGMPKERFSAEFPKEGPSILRIQQVVRGDSAAYFCASSPPDRLANYGYTFGSGTRLTVV.

This sequence joins TRBV11-3 and TRBJ2-5; 7 bases match TRBD2. With V trimmed by 5 bases and J by 2 bases, 8 bases remained unmatched. This CDR3 region has 15 residues. Per germline, CDR1 SGHNT and CDR2 YENEEA. The CDR3 region is CASSPGAGKQETQYF. CDR3 nucleotides: TGTGCCAGCAGCCCAGGAGCGGGAAAACAAGAGACCCAGTACTTC.

This sequence joins TRBV4-1 and TRBJ2-5, with a possible D match to TRBD2 (6 bases). This CDR3 contains 16 residues. V lost 4 bases to trimming and J lost 2 bases, with 17 bases between them. CDR1 and CDR2 from the germline V gene are MGHRA and YSYEKL. CDR3 nucleotides: TGCGCCAGCAGCCCCGGACTATCTGCCCTACAAGAGACCCAGTACTTC. Encoded protein: CASSPGLSALQETQYF.

The rearrangement links TRBV5-4 to TRBJ2-1; 11 bases are shared with TRBD2. The CDR3 is 16 residues long. V shed 0 bases, J shed 4 bases, and the junction held 3 bases outside the gene matches. Germline values: CDR1 SGHNT, CDR2 YYREEE (reference sequence). For the CDR3, the DNA is TGTGCCAGCAGCTTGGATTTAGCGGGAGGGTACAATGAGCAGTTCTTC. It translates to CASSLDLAGGYNEQFF.

Here the CDR3 DNA reads TGTGCCAGCAGCCAGGCGGGTCCAACGACCTATGGCTACACCTTC. Translation: CASSQAGPTTYGYTF. V and J are TRBV5-4 and TRBJ1-2; no reliable D call. V lost 4 bases and J 4 bases, leaving 17 bases between the germline ends. From germline, CDR1 is SGHNT and CDR2 YYREEE (reference sequence). The CDR3 totals 15 residues.

V is TRBV4-1 and J is TRBJ1-5; 7 nucleotides agree with TRBD1. The germline CDR1 and CDR2 sequences are MGHRA and YSYEKL. The CDR3 consists of 15 residues. Unmatched junction bases numbered 5, after V lost 2 bases and J lost 4 bases. CDR3 coding DNA: TGCGCCAGCAGCCAACTCGACAGGGTTAATCAGCCCCAGCATTTT. The encoded protein is CASSQLDRVNQPQHF.

CDR3 amino acids: CAWSVRSGGNQPQHF. CDR3 nucleotides: TGTGCCTGGAGTGTACGGTCCGGGGGCAATCAGCCCCAGCATTTT. The V and J genes are TRBV30 and TRBJ1-5; D unresolved. Looked up from germline, CDR1 is GTSNPN and CDR2 is SVGIG (reference sequence). V was clipped by 0 bases and J by 2 bases, with 11 bases between them. The CDR3 has 15 residues.

The CDR3 loop reads CAWSAGTGGNQPQHF. The CDR3 coding sequence is TGTGCCTGGAGCGCAGGGACAGGGGGAAATCAGCCCCAGCATTTT. The chain recombines TRBV30 with TRBJ1-5; 11 bases are a match to TRBD1. The V gene end was trimmed by 3 bases and the J gene end by 4 bases; junction bases not matched to a gene: 5. The V gene's germline CDR1 is GTSNPN and CDR2 SVGIG (reference sequence). The CDR3 covers 15 residues.

V and J are TRBV7-3 and TRBJ1-4, with D unclear. This CDR3 spans 13 amino acids. The V gene's germline CDR1 is SGHTA and CDR2 FQGTGA. Trimming took off 5 bases at V and 7 bases at J, with 11 bases between the two ends. The CDR3 nucleotides are TGTGCCAGCAGCCCAGGCGCGGGTGAAAAACTGTTTTTT. Amino acids: CASSPGAGEKLFF.

This sequence joins TRBV10-3 and TRBJ1-5, with a tentative D call TRBD1 (6 bases). Germline CDR1 ENHRY, CDR2 SYGVKD. The CDR3 runs 14 residues. V was cut by 4 bases and J by 5 bases, with 12 bases left in between. The CDR3 region has the DNA TGTGCCATCAGTGCAGGGGACGGGGATCAGCCCCAGCATTTT. It translates to CAISAGDGDQPQHF.

This chain uses TRBV29-1 with TRBJ1-1; the D is unclear. There are 13 residues in the CDR3. Germline V CDR1 and CDR2: SQVTM, ANQGSEA. Trimming cost V 6 bases and J 1 base, with 12 bases left between them. CDR3 loop: CSVKSGGNTEAFF. CDR3 DNA: TGCAGCGTCAAAAGCGGCGGGAACACTGAAGCTTTCTTT.

The V and J genes are TRBV7-2 and TRBJ2-5; D is possibly TRBD2 (5 bases). Between the trimmed V and J ends, which lost 4 bases and 9 bases, there was a span of 15 bases. The CDR3 extends over 13 amino acids. CDR1 and CDR2 from the germline V gene are SGHTA and FQGNSA. The CDR3 loop reads CASSSGLGGAQYF. The CDR3 DNA reads TGTGCCAGCAGCTCCGGGCTCGGAGGTGCCCAGTACTTC.

The CDR3 bases are TGCGCCAGCACAACACAGGTGACAACTAATGAAAAACTGTTTTTT. This codes for CASTTQVTTNEKLFF. The V and J genes are TRBV10-2 and TRBJ1-4, with TRBD1 as a possible D gene (5 bases). The CDR3 contains 15 residues. With 7 bases removed from V and 0 bases from J, the gap between germline ends came to 12 bases. Germline loops: CDR1 WSHSY, CDR2 SAAADI.

The V gene is TRBV12-3 or TRBV12-4, the J gene TRBJ2-4; D uncertain. The V gene lost 7 bases and the J gene lost 2 bases, with 9 bases spanning the gap. The CDR3 is 13 amino acids. In DNA, the CDR3 is TGTGCCAGCACCCGACTCTCCAAAAACATTCAGTACTTC. It is translated as CASTRLSKNIQYF.

This chain joins TRBV2 and TRBJ2-1; D may be TRBD1 (5 bases). V was cut by 2 bases and J by 5 bases, with 7 bases left in between. CDR1 is SNHLY and CDR2 is FYNNEI in the germline V gene. The CDR3 has 13 residues. This chain's CDR3 is CASSERGHNEQFF. The CDR3, as DNA: TGTGCCAGCAGTGAAAGGGGTCACAATGAGCAGTTCTTC.

The rearrangement joins TRBV18 to TRBJ1-2, with no clear D. CDR1 and CDR2 from the germline V gene are KGHSH and LQKENI. Trimming took 2 bases from V and 4 from J, leaving 20 bases between them. The CDR3 spans 17 residues. The CDR3 is CASSPLAEGVLGYGYTF. In nucleotides, the CDR3 is TGTGCCAGCTCACCATTGGCGGAGGGCGTTCTGGGCTATGGCTACACCTTC.

The chain carries TRBV11-3 and TRBJ2-1, with D tentatively TRBD1 (7 bases). CDR3 length: 16 residues. CDR1 and CDR2 (germline): SGHNT, YENEEA. V dropped 5 bases and J dropped 0 bases, with 14 bases sitting between them. CDR3: CASSEYRGGSYNEQFF. Written as DNA, the CDR3 is TGTGCCAGCAGCGAATACAGGGGAGGCTCCTACAATGAGCAGTTCTTC.

This rearrangement joins TRBV5-5 to TRBJ2-7; TRBD2 agrees at 7 bases. This CDR3 has 14 amino acids. V shed 4 bases, J shed 0 bases, and the junction held 4 bases outside the gene matches. Per the germline V gene, CDR1 is SGHKS and CDR2 is YYEKEE (reference sequence). CDR3 in DNA: TGTGCCAGCAGCAGCCGGGACTACTCCTACGAGCAGTACTTC. This encodes CASSSRDYSYEQYF.

This chain joins TRBV3-1 (or the pseudogene TRBV3-2) and TRBJ1-3; 7 bases map to TRBD1. V lost 4 bases and J lost 5; bases outside the gene matches: 5. The germline V gene encodes CDR1 LGHDT and CDR2 YNNKEL (reference sequence). The CDR3 length is 14 residues. This CDR3 reads CASSPGTERNTIYF. CDR3 bases: TGTGCCAGCAGCCCCGGGACAGAAAGAAACACCATATATTTT.

The chain employs TRBV28 and TRBJ1-3; TRBD1 aligns across 8 bases. CDR1 is MDHEN, CDR2 SYDVKM, per germline. This CDR3 region has 14 residues. The trim removed 7 bases at V and 4 bases at J, leaving 6 bases unmatched. CDR3 residues: CASIQGAEGNTIYF. The CDR3 region has the DNA TGTGCCAGCATCCAGGGGGCAGAGGGAAACACCATATATTTT.

This clone was counted between two and nine times. J is TRBJ2-2 and V is TRBV6-5; D uncertain. Trimming stripped 5 bases from V and 9 bases from J, with 16 bases between. This CDR3 comprises 14 residues. Looked up from germline, CDR1 is MNHEY and CDR2 is SVGAGI. In DNA, the CDR3 is TGTGCCAGCAGTCCCCGACTCCCGTTGAGGGAGCTGTTTTTT. This encodes CASSPRLPLRELFF.

The rearrangement links TRBV6-6 to TRBJ2-1, with 9 bases identical to TRBD2. Germline V gene sequence: CDR1 MNHNY, CDR2 SVGAGI (reference sequence). The CDR3 has 15 amino acids. Trimming cost V 6 bases and J 4 bases; bases outside gene matches: 7. DNA for the CDR3: TGTGCCAGCAGCTTAAGCGGGAGGTCTTACAATGAGCAGTTCTTC. Amino acids: CASSLSGRSYNEQFF.

The chain links TRBV7-9 to TRBJ2-7, with TRBD1 matching over 11 bases. CDR3 length: 15 amino acids. V lost 5 bases to trimming and J lost 5 bases; unmatched junction nucleotides: 8. Germline V gene sequence: CDR1 SEHNR, CDR2 FQNEAQ (reference sequence). The CDR3 is CASSLRTGGKNEQYF. The CDR3 DNA sequence: TGTGCCAGCAGCCTCAGGACAGGGGGCAAGAACGAGCAGTACTTC.

This clone was observed once. V usage is TRBV28 and J usage is TRBJ1-2; D remains ambiguous. Trimming took off 4 bases at V and 5 bases at J, with 5 bases between the two ends. This CDR3 spans 11 amino acids. The V gene's germline CDR1 is MDHEN and CDR2 SYDVKM. In DNA, the CDR3 is TGTGCCAGCAGTTCGGAGTATGGCTACACCTTC. Translation gives CASSSEYGYTF.

The rearrangement links TRBV18 to TRBJ1-3; D unresolved. Per germline, CDR1 KGHSH and CDR2 LQKENI. CDR3 length equals 16 residues. V gave up 0 bases and J gave up 0 bases, with 9 bases separating them. The CDR3 loop reads CASSPPRLSSGNTIYF. CDR3 sequence (DNA): TGTGCCAGCTCACCACCGAGGCTGAGCTCTGGAAACACCATATATTTT.